This T cell receptor beta chain was documented in a study of T cell changes during pregnancy in multiple sclerosis. Using immunoSEQ multiplex PCR, the repertoire was profiled, and TCRdb retains in-frame clones only, with some absent. The sample has about 75,000 clones; about 93% are singletons. This sample comprised CD4+ T cells from peripheral blood mononuclear cells, obtained before pregnancy. This clonotype was sampled from a female donor with multiple sclerosis, enrolled in a pregnancy study.

This CDR3 reads CASSLEAFSYNEQFF. Written as DNA, the CDR3 is TGTGCCAGCAGCTTAGAAGCGTTCTCCTACAATGAGCAGTTCTTC. The chain recombines TRBV7-2 with TRBJ2-1; no definite D call. Trimming stripped 1 base from V and 0 bases from J, with 7 bases between. The CDR3 length is 15 residues. CDR1 and CDR2 from the germline V gene are SGHTA and FQGNSA.